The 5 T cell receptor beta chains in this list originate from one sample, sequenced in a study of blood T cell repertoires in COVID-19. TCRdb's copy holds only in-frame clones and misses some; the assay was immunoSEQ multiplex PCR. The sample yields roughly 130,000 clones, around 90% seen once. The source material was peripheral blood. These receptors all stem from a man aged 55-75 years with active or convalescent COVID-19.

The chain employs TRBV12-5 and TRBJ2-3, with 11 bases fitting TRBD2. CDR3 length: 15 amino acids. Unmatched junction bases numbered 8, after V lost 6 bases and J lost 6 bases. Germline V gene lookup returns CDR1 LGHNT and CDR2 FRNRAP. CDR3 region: CASGFSGRAEDTQYF. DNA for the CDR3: TGTGCTAGTGGATTTAGCGGGAGGGCCGAGGATACGCAGTATTTT.

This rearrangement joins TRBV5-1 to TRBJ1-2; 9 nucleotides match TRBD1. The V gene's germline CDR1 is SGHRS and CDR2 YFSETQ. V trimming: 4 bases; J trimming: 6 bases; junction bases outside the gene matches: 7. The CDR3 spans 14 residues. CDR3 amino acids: CASSPGQGLNGYTF. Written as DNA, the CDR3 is TGCGCCAGCAGCCCGGGACAGGGATTGAATGGCTACACCTTC.

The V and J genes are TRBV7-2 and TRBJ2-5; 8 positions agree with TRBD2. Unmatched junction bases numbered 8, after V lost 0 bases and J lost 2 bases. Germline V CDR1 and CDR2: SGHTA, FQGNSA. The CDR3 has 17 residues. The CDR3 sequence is CASSLASAGGPQETQYF. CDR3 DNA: TGTGCCAGCAGCTTAGCTTCGGCGGGAGGTCCTCAAGAGACCCAGTACTTC.

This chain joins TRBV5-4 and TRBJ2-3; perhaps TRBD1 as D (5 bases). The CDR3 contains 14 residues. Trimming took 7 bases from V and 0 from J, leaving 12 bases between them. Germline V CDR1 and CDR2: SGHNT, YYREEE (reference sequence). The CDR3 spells CASVAQGSTDTQYF. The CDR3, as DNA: TGTGCCAGCGTCGCCCAGGGTAGCACAGATACGCAGTATTTT.

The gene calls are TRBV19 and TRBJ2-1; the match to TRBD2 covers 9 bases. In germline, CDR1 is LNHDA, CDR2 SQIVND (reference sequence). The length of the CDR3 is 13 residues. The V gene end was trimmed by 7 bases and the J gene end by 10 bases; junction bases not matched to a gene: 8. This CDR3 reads CASNGGRVGEQFF. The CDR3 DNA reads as TGTGCCAGTAACGGCGGGAGGGTCGGGGAGCAGTTCTTC.